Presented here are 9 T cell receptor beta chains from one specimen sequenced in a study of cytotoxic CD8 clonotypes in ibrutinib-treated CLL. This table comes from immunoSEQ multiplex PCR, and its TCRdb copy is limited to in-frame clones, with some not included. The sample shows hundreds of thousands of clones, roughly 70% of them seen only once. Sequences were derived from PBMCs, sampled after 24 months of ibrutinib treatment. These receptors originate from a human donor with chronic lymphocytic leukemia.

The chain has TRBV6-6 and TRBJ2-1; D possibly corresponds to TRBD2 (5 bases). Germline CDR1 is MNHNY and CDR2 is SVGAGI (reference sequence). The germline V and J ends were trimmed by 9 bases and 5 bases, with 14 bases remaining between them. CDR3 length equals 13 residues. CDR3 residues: CASTEGLHNEQFF. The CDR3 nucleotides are TGTGCCAGTACTGAAGGACTTCACAATGAGCAGTTCTTC.

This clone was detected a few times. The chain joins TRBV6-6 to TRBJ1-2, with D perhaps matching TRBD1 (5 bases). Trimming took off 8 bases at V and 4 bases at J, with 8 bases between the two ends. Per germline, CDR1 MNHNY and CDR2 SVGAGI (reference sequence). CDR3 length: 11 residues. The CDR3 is CASAGGYGYTF. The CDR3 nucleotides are TGTGCCAGCGCTGGGGGCTATGGCTACACCTTC.

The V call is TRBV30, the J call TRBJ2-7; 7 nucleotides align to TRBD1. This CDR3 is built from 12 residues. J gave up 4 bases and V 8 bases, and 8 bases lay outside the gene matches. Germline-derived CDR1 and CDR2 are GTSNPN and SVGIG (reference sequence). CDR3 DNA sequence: TGTGCCCTACAGGGGTCACAGTACGAGCAGTACTTC. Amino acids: CALQGSQYEQYF.

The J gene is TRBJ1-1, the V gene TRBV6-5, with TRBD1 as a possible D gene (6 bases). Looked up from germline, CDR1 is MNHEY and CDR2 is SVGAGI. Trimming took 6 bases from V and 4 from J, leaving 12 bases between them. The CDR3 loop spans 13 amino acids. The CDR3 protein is CASRQGMSTEAFF. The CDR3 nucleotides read TGTGCCAGCAGACAGGGTATGAGCACTGAAGCTTTCTTT.

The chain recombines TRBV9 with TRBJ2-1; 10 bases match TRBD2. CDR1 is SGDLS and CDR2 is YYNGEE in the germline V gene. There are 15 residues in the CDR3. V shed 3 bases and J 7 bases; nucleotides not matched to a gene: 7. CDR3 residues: CASSAPSGSGNEQFF. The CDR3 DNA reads TGTGCCAGCAGCGCCCCTAGCGGGAGTGGGAATGAGCAGTTCTTC.

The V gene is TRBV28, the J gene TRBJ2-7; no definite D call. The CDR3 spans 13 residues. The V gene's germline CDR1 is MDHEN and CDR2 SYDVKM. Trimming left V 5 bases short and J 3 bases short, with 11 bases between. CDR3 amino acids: CASSPQADYEQYF. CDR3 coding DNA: TGTGCCAGCAGTCCCCAGGCCGACTACGAGCAGTACTTC.

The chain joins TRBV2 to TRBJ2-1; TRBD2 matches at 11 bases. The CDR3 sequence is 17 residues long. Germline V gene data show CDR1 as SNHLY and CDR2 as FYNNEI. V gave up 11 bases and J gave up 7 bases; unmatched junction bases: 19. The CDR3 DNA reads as TGTGCCGGGCAGGCGGCAGAACCGGGACTAGCGGAAAATGAGCAGTTCTTC. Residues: CAGQAAEPGLAENEQFF.

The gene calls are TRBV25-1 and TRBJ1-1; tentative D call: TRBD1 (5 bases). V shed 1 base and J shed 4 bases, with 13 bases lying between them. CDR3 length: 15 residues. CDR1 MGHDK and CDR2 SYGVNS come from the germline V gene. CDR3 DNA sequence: TGTGCCAGCAGTGAATTTGTAGGGGTGGGCACTGAAGCTTTCTTT. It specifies CASSEFVGVGTEAFF.

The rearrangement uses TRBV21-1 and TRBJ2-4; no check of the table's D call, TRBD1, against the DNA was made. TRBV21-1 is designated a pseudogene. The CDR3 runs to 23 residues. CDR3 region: CASSKRSFECDRGAGEAKNIQYF. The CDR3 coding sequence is TGTGCCAGCAGCAAAAGATCATTCGAGTGCGACAGGGGGGCAGGGGAAGCCAAAAACATTCAGTACTTC.